Listed here is a single T cell receptor (beta chain). Its antigen remains unidentified. No base quality information exists; no much larger clone differs at one position. This specimen's time point label, interpreted: cells obtained before transplantation from donor or recipient. CD3+CD4+ and CD3+CD8+ populations were FACS-sorted from unstimulated pre-transplant donor and recipient cells taken from spleen or lymph nodes. To prepare the library, the immunoSEQ multiplex PCR assay was applied. For most patients, genomic DNA was isolated using the Qiagen DNeasy Blood and Tissue Kit and was shipped frozen to Adaptive Biotechnologies for TCR sequencing. High-throughput TCR-beta CDR3 sequencing of genomic DNA from most patients was performed by Adaptive Biotechnologies. The study's own analysis went as follows. Adaptive's ImmunoSEQ software supplied the TCR sequencing data for 15 to 20 patients, while MiXCR and VDJtools were used to process a few other patients. CD4 versus CD8 sorting errors were corrected by removing sequences found in both subsets at a frequency ratio below 5:1. Because the origin of CDR3 nucleotide sequences shared between donor and recipient could not be assigned, those sequences were removed. At least 2-fold expansion over unstimulated cells and a minimum CFSE-low frequency of 0.002% (template counts) or 0.001% (read counts) were required for clones to be classified as alloreactive. Mappable clones were those detected in sequenced pre-transplant spleen, lymph node, or MLR CFSE-low populations of the donor or recipient. The cumulative frequency of alloreactive clones was calculated as a percentage of all sequences, weighted by copy number. As stored in TCRdb, this immuneACCESS dataset retains in-frame rearrangements with V and J assigned. A fraction of the clones does not appear; measured against another copy, unresolved V genes explain less than half of the discrepancy, and the remainder lacks a known reason. The DNA gave D and trimming, while V, J and clone size come from that table. This sample gives under 85,000 clones in total; roughly 87% of them show up just once. Of the sample, approximately 1.2% falls within the top ten clones.

The data were taken from a study of graft-versus-host responses after intestinal transplantation (dated by TCRdb to about 2021). Study-wide context: The transplants that recipients got were multivisceral, liver-intestinal, or isolated intestinal. Every recipient was given anti-thymocyte globulin induction, then maintenance tacrolimus and steroids for 2 to 4 years. Graft-versus-host and host-versus-graft alloreactive T cell clones were tracked in the graft, circulation and bone marrow after intestinal transplantation using bulk TCR-beta CDR3 sequencing. To identify alloreactive clones, pre-transplant mixed lymphocyte reaction products were sequenced and compared with unstimulated pre-transplant donor and recipient T cells. Of the roughly 24 intestinal transplant recipients enrolled in the cohort, one of whom was a retransplant, 3 patients without pretransplant specimens were excluded. A peak of at least 4% donor T cells among recipient peripheral blood mononuclear cells was the definition used for donor T cell macrochimerism. Rather than going through the commercial service, samples from a few later patients were sequenced in-house on an Illumina MiSeq and processed with MiXCR. Points the paper makes about the study in general: GvH clones were detected in recipient bone marrow, and some of these GvH clones were observed earlier in ileal mucosa or blood, consistent with an intestinal mucosal origin. The conclusions were limited by the relatively low number and heterogeneity of the intestinal transplant patients. Early after transplant, peak levels of circulating GvH clones were associated with declines in HvG clones. Patients with donor T cell macrochimerism had high GvH to HvG T cell clonal ratios in their allografts.

The TCR was taken from a human donor who received an intestinal transplant. The source was unstimulated CD8+ T cells sorted from spleen or lymph node cells, collected before intestinal transplant.

In nucleotide form, the sequence is TGTGCCAGCAGCCAAGGACAGGGGGCCTTCTTTGGCTACACCTTC. This codes for CASSQGQGAFFGYTF. Recombination connected TRBV2 to TRBJ1-2; 11 junctional bases match TRBD1. The CDR3 runs 15 residues from the cysteine to the phenylalanine. Solely the CDR3 DNA is kept, with 45 bases framed from the first base. CDR1 and CDR2 are drawn from the germline V gene: SNHLY, FYNNEI. The germline V and J ends show losses of 6 bases and 7 bases respectively, and no gene match explains 10 bases of the junction.